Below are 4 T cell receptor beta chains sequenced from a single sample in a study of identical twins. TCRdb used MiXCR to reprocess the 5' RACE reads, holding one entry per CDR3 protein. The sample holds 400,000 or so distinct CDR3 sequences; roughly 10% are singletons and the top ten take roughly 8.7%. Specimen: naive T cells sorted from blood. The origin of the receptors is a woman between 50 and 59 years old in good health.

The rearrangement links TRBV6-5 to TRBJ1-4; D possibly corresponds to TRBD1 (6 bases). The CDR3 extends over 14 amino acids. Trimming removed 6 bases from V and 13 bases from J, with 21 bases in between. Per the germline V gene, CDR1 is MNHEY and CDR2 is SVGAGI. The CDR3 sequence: CASSGPGQGSRLFF. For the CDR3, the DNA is TGTGCCAGCAGCGGTCCCGGGCAGGGGAGTCGACTGTTTTTT.

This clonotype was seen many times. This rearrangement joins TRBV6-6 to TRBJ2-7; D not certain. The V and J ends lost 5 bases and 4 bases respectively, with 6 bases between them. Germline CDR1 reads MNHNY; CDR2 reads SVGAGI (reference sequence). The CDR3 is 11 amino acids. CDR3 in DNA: TGTGCCAGCAGTACAGATTACGAGCAGTACTTC. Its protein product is CASSTDYEQYF.

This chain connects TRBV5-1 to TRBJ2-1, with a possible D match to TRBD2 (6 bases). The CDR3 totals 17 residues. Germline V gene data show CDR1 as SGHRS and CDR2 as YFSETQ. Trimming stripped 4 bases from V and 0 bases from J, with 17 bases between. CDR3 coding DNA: TGCGCCAGCAGCCGGGACTCGATTCAGAGCTCCTACAATGAGCAGTTCTTC. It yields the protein CASSRDSIQSSYNEQFF.

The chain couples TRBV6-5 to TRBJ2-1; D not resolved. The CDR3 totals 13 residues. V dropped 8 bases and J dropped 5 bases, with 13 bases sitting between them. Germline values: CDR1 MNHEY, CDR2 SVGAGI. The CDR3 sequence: CASSSASHNEQFF. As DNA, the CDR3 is TGTGCCAGCTCTAGTGCCTCTCACAATGAGCAGTTCTTC.